The TCR beta chain under discussion was sequenced for a study of CD8+CD57+ T cells in acquired aplastic anemia. Whole-study findings and limits: CD8+ Simpson's diversity showed no significant patient-control difference.

Germline loops: CDR1 SNHLY, CDR2 FYNNEI. Unmatched junction bases numbered 6, after V lost 5 bases and J lost 2 bases. The CDR3 has 14 residues. Both TCR beta VDJ combination and CDR3 sequence profiling were carried out. Genomic DNA was the template for this profiling. Each CDR3 protein is one row after TCRdb ran MiXCR on the reads. The sample has under 500,000 distinct CDR3 sequences, under 40% seen once. In this sample, this clonotype turned up many times. Its antigen is undetermined. Patients picked for sequencing had shown CD8+CD57+ cell expansion detected by flow cytometry. Blood came from patients not yet given any therapy.

The sequencing sample was made of sorted CD4+, CD8+, or CD8+CD57+ T cells (not recorded which) from PBMCs. The sequence derives from a human donor with aplastic anemia. This chain connects TRBV2 to TRBJ2-7, with TRBD1 matching over 7 bases. For the CDR3, the DNA is TGTGCCAGCAGTAAGGACAGGTGGACCTACGAGCAGTACTTC. Encoded protein: CASSKDRWTYEQYF. Filled out from reference TRBV2 and TRBJ2-7, the complete variable domain reads EPEVTQTPSHQVTQMGQEVILRCVPISNHLYFYWYRQILGQKVEFLVSFYNNEISEKSEIFDDQFSVERPDGSNFTLKIRSTKLEDSAMYFCASSKDRWTYEQYFGPGTRLTVT.